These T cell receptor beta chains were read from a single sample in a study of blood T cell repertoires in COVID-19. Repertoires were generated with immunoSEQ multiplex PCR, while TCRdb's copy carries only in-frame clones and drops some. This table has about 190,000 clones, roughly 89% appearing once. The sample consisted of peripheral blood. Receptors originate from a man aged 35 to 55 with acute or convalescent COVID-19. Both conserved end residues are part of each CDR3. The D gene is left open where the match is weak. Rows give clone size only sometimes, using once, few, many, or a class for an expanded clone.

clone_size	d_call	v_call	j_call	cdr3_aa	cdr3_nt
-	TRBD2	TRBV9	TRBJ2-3	CASSVEAGGFTDTQYF	TGTGCCAGCAGCGTAGAAGCGGGGGGGTTCACAGATACGCAGTATTTT
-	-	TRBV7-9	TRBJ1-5	CASSFDMKGQPQHF	TGTGCCAGCAGCTTTGACATGAAAGGTCAGCCCCAGCATTTT
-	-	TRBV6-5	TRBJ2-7	CASGRDFDDEQYF	TGTGCCAGCGGTCGGGACTTCGACGACGAGCAGTACTTC
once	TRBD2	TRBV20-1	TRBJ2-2	CSASAAASGGNTGELFF	TGCAGTGCTAGTGCGGCCGCTAGCGGGGGGAACACCGGGGAGCTGTTTTTT
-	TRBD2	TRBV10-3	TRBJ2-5	CAIPSLAGEETQYF	TGTGCCATCCCTTCCCTAGCGGGGGAAGAGACCCAGTACTTC
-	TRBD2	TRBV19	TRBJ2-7	CASSITGGPTYEQYF	TGTGCCAGTAGTATCACGGGGGGGCCCACCTACGAGCAGTACTTC
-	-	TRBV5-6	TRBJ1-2	CASSLEPGGSYGYTF	TGTGCCAGCAGCTTGGAACCCGGAGGTTCCTATGGCTACACCTTC
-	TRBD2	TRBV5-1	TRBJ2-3	CASSLVGLAADTQYF	TGCGCCAGCAGCTTGGTGGGACTAGCGGCAGATACGCAGTATTTT
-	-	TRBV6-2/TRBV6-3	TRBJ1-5	CASTPIWRGGHQPQHF	TGTGCCAGCACCCCCATTTGGAGGGGTGGGCATCAGCCCCAGCATTTT
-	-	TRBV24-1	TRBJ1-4	CATSDSRGGNEKLFF	TGTGCCACCAGTGATTCCCGGGGGGGTAATGAAAAACTGTTTTTT
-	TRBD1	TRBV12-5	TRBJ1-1	CASGLEPGQEAFF	TGTGCTAGTGGTTTGGAACCGGGACAGGAAGCTTTCTTT
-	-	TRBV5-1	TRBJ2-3	CASSLEIWSGTDTQYF	TGCGCCAGCAGCTTAGAGATATGGAGTGGCACAGATACGCAGTATTTT
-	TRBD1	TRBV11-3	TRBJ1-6	CASRNEGDRDSENNSPLHF	TGTGCCAGCAGGAACGAGGGGGACAGGGATTCGGAGAATAATTCACCCCTCCACTTT
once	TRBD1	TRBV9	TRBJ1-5	CASSSGGTQPQHF	TGTGCCAGCAGTTCAGGGGGCACTCAGCCCCAGCATTTT
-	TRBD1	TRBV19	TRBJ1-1	CASTRTGATMNTEAFF	TGTGCCAGTACCCGGACAGGTGCGACCATGAACACTGAAGCTTTCTTT